Below are 25 T cell receptor beta chains sequenced from a single sample in a study of T cells in Graves' hyperthyroidism and ophthalmopathy. Amplified TCR beta CDR3 regions came from RNA transcripts. First-round RT-PCR targeting the TCR CDR3 was performed with the HTBI primer set. Using its own MiXCR run on the multiplex PCR reads, TCRdb lists one record per CDR3 protein. The sample contains roughly 380,000 distinct CDR3 sequences, approximately 19% of which appear only once. The sample comprised blood. Receptors were obtained from a woman between 18 and 30 years old with Graves' hyperthyroidism.

The table lists this clonotype with many counts. The rearrangement links TRBV6-1 to TRBJ1-3; D not certain. With 8 bases removed from V and 8 bases from J, the gap between germline ends came to 13 bases. The CDR3 spans 12 residues. Germline V gives CDR1 MNHNS, CDR2 SASEGT. The CDR3 DNA is TGTGCCAGCGGGCTCGCCTGGGACACCATATATTTT. Protein: CASGLAWDTIYF.

There are a few counts of this clonotype. V gene TRBV11-1 combines with J gene TRBJ2-5; tentative D call: TRBD1 (6 bases). The CDR3 covers 17 residues. The V and J ends lost 0 bases and 1 base respectively, with 15 bases between them. Germline-derived CDR1 and CDR2 are SGHAT and FQDESV (reference sequence). CDR3 sequence reads: CASSLAQGSPSQETQYF. DNA of the CDR3: TGTGCCAGCAGCTTAGCGCAGGGGAGCCCTTCCCAAGAGACCCAGTACTTC.

This clonotype was detected many times. This CDR3 is CASRPGLGGNQPQHF. CDR3 bases: TGTGCCAGCAGGCCGGGGCTTGGGGGCAATCAGCCCCAGCATTTT. The chain combines TRBV6-1 with TRBJ1-5; a possible D gene is TRBD1 (5 bases). Germline CDR1 MNHNS, CDR2 SASEGT. This CDR3 is built from 15 residues. Trimming shortened V by 6 bases and J by 2 bases, and 14 bases separated the two germline ends.

The table lists this clonotype with a count of one. V and J are TRBV7-2 and TRBJ2-7; possibly TRBD1 or TRBD2 for D (6 bases each). Trimming removed 1 base at V and 3 bases at J, with 13 bases between. The CDR3 is made up of 15 amino acids. CDR1 SGHTA and CDR2 FQGNSA come from the germline V gene. The DNA of the CDR3 is TGTGCCAGCAGCTTAGTTCGGGGGCGAAGCTACGAGCAGTACTTC. Translated, it gives CASSLVRGRSYEQYF.

At least ten counts were recorded for this clonotype. The V and J genes are TRBV11-2 and TRBJ2-7, with D perhaps TRBD1 (6 bases). Trimming stripped 3 bases from V and 3 bases from J, with 15 bases between. The CDR3 has 15 residues. The germline gives CDR1 SGHAT, CDR2 FQNNGV. CDR3 region: CASSFNRAPNYEQYF. CDR3 coding DNA: TGTGCCAGCAGCTTCAACAGGGCCCCGAACTACGAGCAGTACTTC.

There are a few counts of this clonotype. The J gene is TRBJ2-7, the V gene TRBV18; 12 bases agree with TRBD2. J was trimmed by 3 bases and V by 6 bases; bases with no gene match: 6. In germline, CDR1 is KGHSH, CDR2 LQKENI. This CDR3 has 15 residues. The CDR3 sequence is CASSRTSGANYEQYF. The CDR3 DNA sequence: TGTGCCAGCTCCCGGACTAGCGGGGCGAACTACGAGCAGTACTTC.

This clonotype was counted many times. The chain carries TRBV20-1 and TRBJ2-4, with D maybe TRBD1 (5 bases). Germline lookup yields CDR1 DFQATT and CDR2 SNEGSKA (reference sequence). V was shortened by 1 base and J by 9 bases, with 10 bases between the two germline ends. This CDR3 is built from 12 residues. CDR3 in DNA: TGCAGTGCTAGAGGGGGCGTCGGCATTCAGTACTTC. This encodes CSARGGVGIQYF.

This clonotype was recorded at least ten times. V usage is TRBV12-3 or TRBV12-4 and J usage is TRBJ1-5; no clear D. V gave up 4 bases and J gave up 7 bases, with 14 bases separating them. This CDR3 has 14 residues. For the CDR3, the DNA is TGTGCCAGCAGTTCTATGGGAGGCGGACAGCCCCAGCATTTT. Translated, it gives CASSSMGGGQPQHF.

This clonotype was recorded at least ten times. The chain links TRBV11-2 to TRBJ1-5; D uncertain. Between the trimmed V and J ends, which lost 9 bases and 2 bases, there was a span of 11 bases. Germline values: CDR1 SGHAT, CDR2 FQNNGV. The CDR3 contains 13 residues. CDR3 coding DNA: TGTGCCAGTTACGGGTGGTGCAATCAGCCCCAGCATTTT. This encodes CASYGWCNQPQHF.

V is TRBV5-4 and J is TRBJ1-1; 8 bases align to TRBD1. Germline assignment: CDR1 SGHNT and CDR2 YYREEE (reference sequence). The J segment lost 4 bases and the V segment lost 0 bases, leaving 14 bases of the junction unmatched. This CDR3 has 18 residues. The DNA for the CDR3 is TGTGCCAGCAGCTTGGTGGCCACAGGGGGTACTAGGGTCACTGAAGCTTTCTTT. Protein product: CASSLVATGGTRVTEAFF.

This clonotype was seen a handful of times. The chain joins TRBV28 to TRBJ2-3, with 7 nucleotides matching TRBD2. CDR1 is MDHEN, CDR2 SYDVKM, per germline. Trimming at V came to 7 bases and at J to 2 bases, leaving 15 bases not matched to a gene. The length of the CDR3 is 17 residues. CDR3 coding DNA: TGTGCCAGCACTAATCTGCCGGGGGGAATACCCACAGATACGCAGTATTTT. Its translation is CASTNLPGGIPTDTQYF.

This clonotype has at least ten counts. V is TRBV12-3 or TRBV12-4 and J is TRBJ1-1; D ambiguous. This CDR3 has 13 residues. The ends were cut back, 5 bases at V and 3 bases at J, with 10 bases in the middle. CDR3 coding DNA: TGTGCCAGCAGTCTTCTTAGGGACACTGAAGCTTTCTTT. Protein sequence: CASSLLRDTEAFF.

The chain employs TRBV5-1 and TRBJ2-7; perhaps D is TRBD1 or TRBD2 (5 bases each). The CDR3 is 15 residues long. Germline V gene sequence: CDR1 SGHRS, CDR2 YFSETQ. Trimming left V 3 bases short and J 7 bases short, with 20 bases between. The CDR3, as DNA: TGCGCCAGCAGCTATCTCGGGGCCTCCTTGGCGGAGCAGTACTTC. As protein: CASSYLGASLAEQYF.

This clonotype was seen ten or more times. V usage is TRBV20-1 and J usage is TRBJ2-5; TRBD1 might be the D (6 bases). This CDR3 contains 14 residues. Germline V gives CDR1 DFQATT, CDR2 SNEGSKA (reference sequence). The germline V and J ends were trimmed by 0 bases and 1 base, with 9 bases remaining between them. The CDR3 DNA reads TGCAGTGCTAGAGATGACAGGCGCCAAGAGACCCAGTACTTC. Translation: CSARDDRRQETQYF.

This clonotype was found many times. The gene calls are TRBV6-1 and TRBJ2-7, with D perhaps assigned TRBD1 or TRBD2 (5 bases each). Germline V lookup: CDR1 MNHNS, CDR2 SASEGT. The CDR3 runs 12 residues. Trimming pared 8 bases from V and 5 bases from J, leaving 13 bases between. The CDR3 loop reads CASVGDAHEQYF. CDR3 nucleotides: TGTGCCAGCGTGGGGGATGCCCACGAGCAGTACTTC.

This clonotype was picked up many times. The chain employs TRBV15 and TRBJ2-5; 9 nucleotides match TRBD1. The junction had 4 bases not matched to a gene; V was cut back by 1 base and J by 4 bases. The CDR3 covers 15 residues. The germline V gene has CDR1 LNHNV and CDR2 YYDKDF (reference sequence). CDR3: CATSRVPTGGETQYF. The CDR3 coding sequence is TGTGCCACCAGCAGAGTTCCGACAGGGGGAGAGACCCAGTACTTC.

This clonotype was recorded at least ten times. The genes are TRBV4-1 and TRBJ1-2; D is possibly TRBD1 (6 bases). Germline V gives CDR1 MGHRA, CDR2 YSYEKL. V was clipped by 1 base and J by 6 bases, with 18 bases between them. This CDR3 is built from 16 residues. This chain's CDR3 is CASSQVFTGRFNGYTF. DNA of the CDR3: TGCGCCAGCAGCCAAGTATTTACAGGGAGATTTAATGGCTACACCTTC.

This clonotype was seen a few times. The gene calls are TRBV18 and TRBJ2-7; 9 nucleotides line up with TRBD2. Germline V gene lookup returns CDR1 KGHSH and CDR2 LQKENI. J gave up 9 bases and V 6 bases, and 9 bases lay outside the gene matches. The CDR3 has 13 amino acids. The CDR3 DNA reads as TGTGCCAGCTCGCGGGGGGGATCTGAGTTGCAGTACTTC. This translates into CASSRGGSELQYF.

The chain employs TRBV7-9 and TRBJ1-1, with D hard to call. V was pared by 6 bases and J by 11 bases, with 16 bases between. From germline, CDR1 is SEHNR and CDR2 FQNEAQ (reference sequence). This CDR3 has 12 amino acids. For the CDR3, the DNA is TGTGCCAGCAGTCCGGACCTAGAAATCGCTTTCTTT. Translating gives CASSPDLEIAFF.

This clonotype has a count of ten or more. This sequence joins TRBV28 and TRBJ2-7, with D possibly being TRBD1 (5 bases). The length of the CDR3 is 15 residues. Trimming shortened V by 7 bases and J by 2 bases, and 18 bases separated the two germline ends. Germline CDR1 is MDHEN and CDR2 is SYDVKM. The CDR3 loop is CASTTSTGPPYEQYF. As DNA, the CDR3 is TGTGCCAGCACCACTTCAACAGGTCCTCCCTACGAGCAGTACTTC.

The table lists this clonotype with a count of one. The V and J genes are TRBV6-1 and TRBJ1-6, with D perhaps matching TRBD1 (5 bases). Trimming removed 5 bases from V and 6 bases from J, with 14 bases in between. Looked up from germline, CDR1 is MNHNS and CDR2 is SASEGT. The CDR3 extends over 15 amino acids. This CDR3 is CASSHTGTGNSPLHF. In DNA form, the CDR3 reads TGTGCCAGCAGTCATACCGGGACCGGTAATTCACCCCTCCACTTT.

This clonotype was recorded many times. This chain joins TRBV6-4 and TRBJ2-2, with D possibly TRBD1 on 6 matching bases. Trimming removed 3 bases from V and 5 bases from J, with 10 bases in between. Germline-derived CDR1 and CDR2 are MRHNA and SNTAGT. The CDR3 has 14 amino acids. The CDR3 loop reads CASSEGQGTGELFF. In nucleotides, the CDR3 is TGTGCCAGCAGTGAGGGGCAGGGGACCGGGGAGCTGTTTTTT.

This clonotype appeared many times. The V call is TRBV20-1, the J call TRBJ2-7; perhaps D is TRBD1 or TRBD2 (5 bases each). Germline values: CDR1 DFQATT, CDR2 SNEGSKA (reference sequence). There are 15 residues in the CDR3. Trimming removed 6 bases from V and 0 bases from J, with 18 bases in between. CDR3 sequence (DNA): TGCAGTGCGACGTCCGGGACGGAGAGCTCCTACGAGCAGTACTTC. Protein sequence: CSATSGTESSYEQYF.

Turning to this clonotype: Because it lacks the conserved phenylalanine or tryptophan at the end, this CDR3 is likely a read error. The V gene is TRBV11-1, the J gene TRBJ2-5, with 11 bases identical to TRBD1. V was clipped by 5 bases and J by 2 bases; unmatched bases: 1. Germline V gives CDR1 SGHAT, CDR2 FQDESV (reference sequence). This CDR3 is built from 14 residues. CDR3 sequence: CASSRDRGQETQYL. As DNA, the CDR3 is TGTGCCAGCAGCCGGGACAGGGGGCAAGAGACCCAGTACCTC.

This clonotype occurred many times. The V and J genes are TRBV6-5 and TRBJ2-5, with D maybe TRBD2 (6 bases). The germline V gene has CDR1 MNHEY and CDR2 SVGAGI. With 8 bases removed from V and 5 bases from J, the gap between germline ends came to 15 bases. The CDR3 contains 13 residues. In DNA form, the CDR3 reads TGTGCCAGCTTCTCACTAGCATGGGAGACCCAGTACTTC. Translating gives CASFSLAWETQYF.